This paragraph reports one TCR beta chain. Its specificity is not known. The CDR3 runs to 11 residues. Trimming cost V 5 bases and J 2 bases, with 3 bases left between them. Germline loops: CDR1 SGHVS, CDR2 FNYEAQ. The PCR used 60 Vbeta and 13 Jbeta primers. The table came from immunoSEQ multiplex PCR; TCRdb's copy has only in-frame clones and leaves some out. The data show about 140,000 clones, around 85% seen once. This entry comes from a study of cytomegalovirus exposure and HLA in healthy donors. Background on the study: Of the donors genotyped, about 390 in all, 65% to 90% fell in the Caucasian-associated ancestry cluster.

Study observations and caveats: CMV antigen specificity of a few CMV-associated chains was confirmed in vitro.

The source of this sequence is a woman aged 45-60 years in good health and CMV-seropositive. The chain combines TRBV7-6 with TRBJ2-5; the D is unclear. The material sequenced was PBMCs. The CDR3 reads CASSPQETQYF. Here the CDR3 DNA reads TGTGCCAGCAGCCCTCAAGAGACCCAGTACTTC.